These T cell receptor beta chains were read from a single sample in a study of Graves' ophthalmopathy and Graves' hyperthyroidism. TCRdb processed the multiplex PCR reads anew with MiXCR; each CDR3 protein has one entry. In the table there are about 740,000 distinct CDR3 sequences, 35% to 50% of which are singletons. The sequencing sample was made of peripheral blood. The receptors here all came from an adult man with Graves' ophthalmopathy. Each CDR3 is given without its conserved first and last residue.

v_call	j_call	cdr3_aa
TRBV2	TRBJ1-2	ASSATSDRDYGYT
TRBV9	TRBJ1-6	ASSRAQGNSPLH
TRBV7-9	TRBJ1-4	ASSPGANEKLF
TRBV11-2	TRBJ2-5	ASSLGSSKETQY
TRBV10-1	TRBJ2-5	ASSARQDGQETQY
TRBV12-3/TRBV12-4	TRBJ1-2	ASSFWQQYGYT
TRBV2	TRBJ2-5	ASSRQGAGQPQY
TRBV29-1	TRBJ1-1	SVRTGWTEAF
TRBV28	TRBJ1-4	ASSPATTNEKLF
TRBV7-9	TRBJ1-1	ASSLVYDGTPNTEAF
TRBV2	TRBJ1-6	ASSGDRGYNSPLH
TRBV20-1	TRBJ1-1	SARYRQGPNTEAF
TRBV19	TRBJ1-4	ASSPIGATNEKLF
TRBV2	TRBJ1-5	ASRMDNHSNQPQH
TRBV20-1	TRBJ2-2	SASTGTSSPGELF
TRBV7-9	TRBJ2-5	ASSIWGAGQETQY
TRBV20-1	TRBJ1-6	SARATRDRVSWFLRSPLH
TRBV29-1	TRBJ2-5	SVDLLAGLETQY
TRBV20-1	TRBJ2-7	SASSGSQAVSYEQY
TRBV7-3	TRBJ2-2	ASSFGASGGANTGELF
TRBV20-1	TRBJ2-7	SAGHSGSSYEQY
TRBV9	TRBJ2-5	ASSASGGEGTQY
TRBV20-1	TRBJ2-6	SARDLGDSIRSGANVLT
TRBV25-1	TRBJ2-7	ASSLSAGSDEQY
TRBV7-2	TRBJ1-1	ASTPSGGRAAEAF
TRBV7-9	TRBJ1-3	ASSLEASYSGNTIY
TRBV5-1	TRBJ2-7	ASSLSGGPGSYEQY
TRBV20-1	TRBJ2-7	SGRTLGTGAAEQY
TRBV7-2	TRBJ1-4	ASSYVGHLNEKLF
TRBV7-9	TRBJ2-6	ASSLVQLGWGANVLT
TRBV19	TRBJ1-2	ASSTQGIYGYT
TRBV4-3	TRBJ1-1	ASSQGLFQGGEAF
TRBV20-1	TRBJ1-4	SAREPGVSLGTNEKLF
TRBV7-9	TRBJ1-6	ASSLWRQGWNSPLH
TRBV24-1	TRBJ1-5	ATAPPGQGNQPQH
TRBV7-9	TRBJ2-7	ASSTLQGRYEQY
TRBV7-2	TRBJ2-5	ASSPWREETQY
TRBV6-2/TRBV6-3	TRBJ1-1	ASRRRLNSVTEAF
TRBV2	TRBJ2-5	ASSVLGEGQETQY
TRBV12-3/TRBV12-4	TRBJ1-1	ASSRWTEAF
TRBV20-1	TRBJ2-7	SARTSGSKRSMNEQY
TRBV11-2	TRBJ1-5	ASSLSRDQPQH
TRBV24-1	TRBJ1-5	ATSDSRTAETQH
TRBV19	TRBJ1-3	ASSIRAAGNTIY
TRBV7-2	TRBJ1-4	ASSSRYPDRGRRGEKLF
TRBV24-1	TRBJ2-7	ASSIPGLVYEQY
TRBV11-1	TRBJ1-6	ASRPGQGAGNSPLH
TRBV7-9	TRBJ1-4	ASGKANEKLF
TRBV7-2	TRBJ2-5	ASSLGRLAGAQETQY
TRBV9	TRBJ2-5	ASSDGPTQY
TRBV20-1	TRBJ1-3	SARPGSGNTIY
TRBV7-9	TRBJ1-1	ASSLEDLWGDSEMNTEAF
TRBV19	TRBJ1-5	ASVRAVNQPQH
TRBV11-2	TRBJ1-1	ASSLAPGGDTEAF
TRBV7-2	TRBJ2-3	ASSFKPGSNTQY
TRBV7-8	TRBJ2-7	ASSLVRPGQKFSYEQY
TRBV29-1	TRBJ1-2	SVGGQGESYGYT
TRBV7-9	TRBJ1-2	ASSLVGVAGGYT
TRBV20-1	TRBJ2-6	SARAGGGASGANVLT
TRBV6-1	TRBJ2-7	ASSEAWGGPYEQY